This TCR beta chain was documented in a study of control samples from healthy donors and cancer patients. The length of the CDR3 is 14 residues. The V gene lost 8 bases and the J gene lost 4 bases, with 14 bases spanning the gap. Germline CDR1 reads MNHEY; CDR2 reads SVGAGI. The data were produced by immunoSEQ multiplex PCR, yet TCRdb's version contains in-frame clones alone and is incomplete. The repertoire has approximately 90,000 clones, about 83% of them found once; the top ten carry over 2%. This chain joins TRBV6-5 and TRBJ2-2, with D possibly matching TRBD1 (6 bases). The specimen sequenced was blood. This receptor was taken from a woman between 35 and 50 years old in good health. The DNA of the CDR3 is TGTGCCAGCGGCTCAGACAGGATCACCGGGGAGCTGTTTTTT. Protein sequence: CASGSDRITGELFF.